This TCR beta chain was identified in a study of cytomegalovirus exposure and HLA in healthy donors. Study results and limitations: Generally TCR sequences proved uncommon, though certain public TCRs appeared in numerous donors. There were about 160 TCR beta chains listed as cytomegalovirus-associated.

Data came from immunoSEQ multiplex PCR; TCRdb stores just in-frame clones and leaves some out. The sample contains approximately 39,000 clones, about 93% of which appear only once. J was trimmed by 1 base and V by 3 bases; bases with no gene match: 12. CDR1 is SGHRS and CDR2 is YFSETQ in the germline V gene. The CDR3 sequence is 18 residues long. With regard to this clone: Its antigen is not known.

Separate from the roughly 700-subject first cohort was the 120-subject validation cohort, to which the donors belonged. This TCR was sampled from a young man in good health and CMV-seronegative. The sequencing input was PBMCs. The V gene is TRBV5-1, the J gene TRBJ2-7; the match to TRBD2 covers 11 bases. CDR3 DNA sequence: TGCGCCAGCAGCTCCACTAGCGGGAGTACGTGGGTGTCCTACGAGCAGTACTTC. Translating gives CASSSTSGSTWVSYEQYF.